This T cell receptor beta chain is from a study of cytomegalovirus exposure and HLA in healthy donors. 13 Jbeta primers and 60 Vbeta primers were used for the PCR. The method was immunoSEQ multiplex PCR; TCRdb's version includes in-frame clones alone and lacks a portion of them. The sample lists 87,000 or so clones; 64% were seen once. CDR1 and CDR2 (germline): SQVTM, ANQGSEA. The CDR3 runs 11 residues. Notes on the study in general: The authors judged a highly shared variant cluster likely a sequencing artifact. With high specificity and sensitivity, the classifier reportedly diagnosed cytomegalovirus status. When analyzed later, a missense DCLRE1C variant was found to be linked to TCR beta V- and J-gene trimming.

About this clone: The antigen is undetermined.

This chain uses TRBV29-1 with TRBJ2-3; TRBD2 agrees at 7 bases. Material: PBMCs. This TCR was sampled from a man aged 55-75 years in good health and CMV-seronegative. DNA of the CDR3: TGCTGTAGCGGGAGCACAGATACGCAGTATTTT. It codes for CCSGSTDTQYF.